This is a list of T cell receptor beta chains from one sample in a study of blood T cell repertoires in COVID-19. This table comes from immunoSEQ multiplex PCR, and its TCRdb copy is limited to in-frame clones, with some not included. The repertoire holds about 59,000 clones, with over 75% as singletons. Sequenced sample: peripheral blood. The receptors derive from a man aged 60-69 years with acute or convalescent COVID-19. Each CDR3 is given with its conserved first and last residue. The D gene is left open where the match is weak. Clone size appears in some rows only: once, few, many, or a class for an expanded clone.

V gene	D gene	J gene	clone size	CDR3 DNA	CDR3 protein
TRBV9	NA	TRBJ1-2	NA	TGTGCCAGCAGCTCGACAGCCTTCGGCTACACCTTC	CASSSTAFGYTF
TRBV9	TRBD1	TRBJ1-2	NA	TGTGCCAGCAGCGTAGGGCAGGGGGCGGCCGGCTACACCTTC	CASSVGQGAAGYTF
TRBV18	TRBD1	TRBJ2-3	NA	TGTGCCAGCTCACCTGGGACAGGCACAGATACGCAGTATTTT	CASSPGTGTDTQYF
TRBV28	NA	TRBJ1-6	NA	TGTGCCAGCTGCCCCCCAAGGGGACCCCTCCACTTT	CASCPPRGPLHF
TRBV27	TRBD1	TRBJ1-1	NA	TGTGCCAGCAGTCCCGGACAGGGGAAAGGCGGGCACACTGAAGCTTTCTTT	CASSPGQGKGGHTEAFF
TRBV6-5	NA	TRBJ2-5	NA	TGTGCCAGCAGTCCGGGGGGCATGGAGACCCAGTACTTC	CASSPGGMETQYF
TRBV13	NA	TRBJ2-7	few	TGTGCCAGCAGCTTTCGAGGTGTCCCCTACGAGCAGTACTTC	CASSFRGVPYEQYF
TRBV7-2	NA	TRBJ2-4	once	TGTGCCAGCAGCGGCCGGACTACCGTAGCCAAAAACATTCAGTACTTC	CASSGRTTVAKNIQYF
TRBV9	TRBD1	TRBJ1-6	NA	TGTGCCAGCAGCCAGGGGGCGTATAATTCACCCCTCCACTTT	CASSQGAYNSPLHF
TRBV7-2	NA	TRBJ2-7	few	TGTGCCAGCAGCTTAGCTAGCGGATCCTCCGAGCAGTACTTC	CASSLASGSSEQYF
TRBV7-2	NA	TRBJ1-6	NA	TGTGCCAGCAGCCCATCCCCGAGGCTGTCTCAAGGTTCACCCCTCCACTTT	CASSPSPRLSQGSPLHF
TRBV28	NA	TRBJ1-4	once	TGTGCCAGCACCCCCTCCGGGTCCATTTTCAAACTGTTTTTT	CASTPSGSIFKLFF
TRBV20-1	TRBD2	TRBJ2-7	NA	TGCAGTGCTAGTTCGGGAGCGGGGGGAGTGGAGCAGTACTTC	CSASSGAGGVEQYF
TRBV12-3/TRBV12-4	NA	TRBJ2-1	few	TGTGCCAGCAGTTTGGAGGGAAGGGATGAGCAGTTCTTC	CASSLEGRDEQFF
TRBV19	TRBD1	TRBJ2-3	NA	TGTGCCAGTAGTACCGGGACAGGGCCTACGGATACGCAGTATTTT	CASSTGTGPTDTQYF
TRBV9	TRBD1	TRBJ2-6	NA	TGTGCCAGCAGCGCCGGGACAGGGTTCTCTGGGGCCAACGTCCTGACTTTC	CASSAGTGFSGANVLTF
TRBV7-9	TRBD1	TRBJ2-5	few	TGTGCCAGCAGCTTAGGCGGCAGGGGGCAGGAGACCCAGTACTTC	CASSLGGRGQETQYF
TRBV6-5	NA	TRBJ1-3	NA	TGTGCCAGCAGGCCCCGGCGGGAAGGAAACACCATATATTTT	CASRPRREGNTIYF
TRBV19	NA	TRBJ2-2	NA	TGTGCCAGTAGTATGGCACGAAGCACCGGGGAGCTGTTTTTT	CASSMARSTGELFF
TRBV5-1	NA	TRBJ1-4	few	TGCGCCAGCAGGGGGGGAAGAGCCTCTAATGAAAAACTGTTTTTT	CASRGGRASNEKLFF
TRBV10-3	TRBD2	TRBJ2-5	NA	TGTGCCATCAGTGAGTCCCTAGCGCTAGCGGGGCAAGAGACCCAGTACTTC	CAISESLALAGQETQYF
TRBV4-2	NA	TRBJ2-2	NA	TGTGCCAGCAGCCAAGAGGCTGGGACTGGGGGATCCGGGGAGCTGTTTTTT	CASSQEAGTGGSGELFF